The T cell receptor beta chain under discussion was sequenced for a study of T cell responses to AZD1222 COVID-19 vaccine. Generated by immunoSEQ multiplex PCR, the TCRdb table keeps only in-frame clones and is missing some. Among about 70,000 clones listed, roughly 84% were seen once. Of note for this clone: Its antigen is unknown.

General study points: A mostly white British donor set with more females was recruited, and clonal diversity was possibly underestimated.

The origin of this receptor is an adult in good health. Sequences were derived from peripheral blood, sampled on day 0 of AZD1222 vaccination.

CDR3 DNA: TGTGCCAGCAGTTCAGCAGGGGTTTTGAGCGGCGGCTACACCTTC. Protein sequence: CASSSAGVLSGGYTF. The chain has TRBV28 and TRBJ1-2; perhaps TRBD1 as D (6 bases). Germline V gives CDR1 MDHEN, CDR2 SYDVKM. V was clipped by 4 bases and J by 8 bases, with 20 bases between them. The CDR3 covers 15 residues.